The 18 T cell receptor beta chains listed next were all sequenced from one sample in a study of blood T cell repertoires in COVID-19. This table comes from immunoSEQ multiplex PCR, and its TCRdb copy is limited to in-frame clones, with some not included. The sample records roughly 250,000 clones, about nine tenths being singletons. Sequenced sample: PBMCs or T cells enriched from blood (not recorded which). All receptors come from a woman aged 18-29 years who had recovered from COVID-19.

The chain combines TRBV5-1 with TRBJ1-1; TRBD1 aligns across 8 bases. CDR1 is SGHRS and CDR2 is YFSETQ in the germline V gene. The CDR3 sequence is 15 residues long. Unmatched junction bases numbered 8, after V lost 6 bases and J lost 1 base. The CDR3 nucleotides read TGCGCCAGCAAAGGTCAGGGGGCGCAGAACACTGAAGCTTTCTTT. It encodes CASKGQGAQNTEAFF.

The chain's CDR3 is CASSHQLAGGSTDTQYF. CDR3 nucleotides: TGTGCCAGCAGCCACCAACTAGCGGGGGGATCAACAGATACGCAGTATTTT. The chain recombines TRBV7-3 with TRBJ2-3; TRBD2 matches at 12 bases. CDR1 SGHTA and CDR2 FQGTGA come from the germline V gene. Germline trimming cut 5 bases from V and 3 bases from J; bases unmatched to any gene: 9. This CDR3 comprises 17 residues.

The rearrangement uses TRBV7-3 and TRBJ1-6, with 7 nucleotides matching TRBD1. The V gene end was trimmed by 1 base and the J gene end by 8 bases; junction bases not matched to a gene: 5. The V gene's germline CDR1 is SGHTA and CDR2 FQGTGA. This CDR3 has 15 residues. The CDR3 DNA is TGTGCCAGCAGCTTAAGAGGGGGCCTTGATTCACCCCTCCACTTT. Protein: CASSLRGGLDSPLHF.

The chain links TRBV6-1 to TRBJ1-2; a possible D gene is TRBD1 (5 bases). Germline CDR1 and CDR2: MNHNS and SASEGT. V lost 3 bases and J lost 5, with 16 bases in between. The CDR3 consists of 15 residues. CDR3 coding DNA: TGTGCCAGCAGTGAGTTAAGACAGTCCTATTATGGCTACACCTTC. Translation gives CASSELRQSYYGYTF.

This chain links TRBV9 with TRBJ1-1; a weak D match, TRBD1 (5 bases). The CDR3 loop spans 14 amino acids. Deletions cut 0 bases from V and 1 base from J, with 7 bases between. Germline CDR1 reads SGDLS; CDR2 reads YYNGEE. In nucleotides, the CDR3 is TGTGCCAGCAGCGTAGCGACAGCGAACACTGAAGCTTTCTTT. Amino acids: CASSVATANTEAFF.

The chain carries TRBV7-9 and TRBJ1-1; TRBD1 agrees at 9 bases. Germline CDR1 SEHNR, CDR2 FQNEAQ (reference sequence). Losses at the gene ends were 6 bases for V and 3 bases for J; bases not matched to a gene: 2. The CDR3 covers 13 residues. CDR3 amino acids: CASRQGADTEAFF. The DNA for the CDR3 is TGTGCCAGCAGACAGGGGGCGGACACTGAAGCTTTCTTT.

Remarks on this clone: This may be a read error: a much more frequent sequence differs by one nucleotide. The sample carries other DNA sequences with the same CDR3. The rearrangement uses TRBV27 and TRBJ2-3, with 8 bases matching TRBD2. The CDR3 has 19 residues. Germline CDR1 is MNHEY and CDR2 is SMNVEV (reference sequence). Here the CDR3 reads CASRSPPGGIAGNTDTQYF. The CDR3 bases are TGTGCCAGCAGATCCCCCCCGGGGGGGATAGCGGGGAACACAGATACACAGTATTTT.

The rearrangement uses TRBV9 and TRBJ1-1; no clear D. Germline values: CDR1 SGDLS, CDR2 YYNGEE. This CDR3 is 16 amino acids long. V shed 4 bases and J shed 2 bases, with 18 bases lying between them. The CDR3 region is CASSPPDGRPNTEAFF. The CDR3 coding sequence is TGTGCCAGCAGCCCACCCGACGGGAGGCCTAACACTGAAGCTTTCTTT.

The sample holds a few counts of this clone. This sequence joins TRBV5-1 and TRBJ2-7; 8 nucleotides match TRBD1. Germline V gives CDR1 SGHRS, CDR2 YFSETQ. The CDR3 totals 15 residues. The ends lost 7 bases at V and 3 bases at J; junction bases unmatched: 12. CDR3 sequence reads: CASSLALTGVYEQYF. The CDR3 DNA reads TGCGCCAGCTCCCTCGCTTTGACAGGGGTCTACGAGCAGTACTTC.

The V and J genes are TRBV29-1 and TRBJ1-6, with 10 bases aligning to TRBD1. This CDR3 has 15 amino acids. From germline, CDR1 is SQVTM and CDR2 ANQGSEA. The junction had 9 bases not matched to a gene; V was cut back by 4 bases and J by 9 bases. CDR3 residues: CSVASGTGEGSPLHF. CDR3 DNA sequence: TGCAGCGTTGCTTCCGGGACAGGGGAAGGTTCACCCCTCCACTTT.

This chain joins TRBV6-5 and TRBJ1-1, with TRBD1 as a possible D gene (6 bases). V was trimmed by 5 bases and J by 3 bases, leaving 16 bases between them. The CDR3 totals 15 residues. Germline V CDR1 and CDR2: MNHEY, SVGAGI. This CDR3 is CASSNDRDTYTEAFF. Here the CDR3 DNA reads TGTGCCAGCAGTAACGACCGGGACACTTACACTGAAGCTTTCTTT.

The chain links TRBV10-3 to TRBJ2-5; D perhaps matches TRBD1 (6 bases). CDR3 length equals 15 residues. The germline CDR1 and CDR2 sequences are ENHRY and SYGVKD. The germline V and J ends were trimmed by 3 bases and 7 bases, with 18 bases remaining between them. This CDR3 is CAISDQARGLATQYF. In DNA form, the CDR3 reads TGTGCCATCAGTGATCAAGCGAGGGGGTTGGCGACCCAGTACTTC.

The chain is built from TRBV4-1 and TRBJ1-6, with D uncertain. The CDR3 extends over 14 amino acids. V lost 0 bases and J 6 bases, leaving 6 bases between the germline ends. Germline CDR1 reads MGHRA; CDR2 reads YSYEKL. This CDR3 is CASSQDNSNSPLHF. CDR3 sequence (DNA): TGCGCCAGCAGCCAAGATAACAGTAATTCACCCCTCCACTTT.

The CDR3 region is CASSRGTGWGTQYF. CDR3 nucleotides: TGTGCCAGCAGCCGAGGAACAGGGTGGGGGACCCAGTACTTC. This chain connects TRBV11-2 to TRBJ2-5; TRBD1 might be the D (6 bases). The V gene's germline CDR1 is SGHAT and CDR2 FQNNGV. The ends were cut back, 5 bases at V and 7 bases at J, with 17 bases in the middle. The CDR3 totals 14 residues.

This clone appeared a few times. The chain is built from TRBV4-1 and TRBJ1-2; 9 nucleotides match TRBD1. Looked up from germline, CDR1 is MGHRA and CDR2 is YSYEKL. The V and J ends lost 4 bases and 7 bases, in that order; junction bases with no gene match: 10. The CDR3 consists of 15 residues. The chain's CDR3 is CASSPKNYRGPGYTF. CDR3 nucleotide sequence: TGCGCCAGCAGCCCAAAAAACTACAGGGGGCCTGGCTACACCTTC.

The chain couples TRBV5-1 to TRBJ1-5; D uncertain. CDR1 is SGHRS, CDR2 YFSETQ, per germline. The ends were cut back, 2 bases at V and 3 bases at J, with 9 bases in the middle. The CDR3 is made up of 14 amino acids. CDR3 amino acids: CASSLEGFNQPQHF. As DNA, the CDR3 is TGCGCCAGCAGCTTAGAGGGTTTCAATCAGCCCCAGCATTTT.

The V gene is TRBV18, the J gene TRBJ2-2; 9 bases fit TRBD1. V was clipped by 7 bases and J by 4 bases; unmatched bases: 7. The CDR3 totals 15 residues. Looked up from germline, CDR1 is KGHSH and CDR2 is LQKENI. The DNA of the CDR3 is TGTGCCAGCTGTACCGGGACAGGGTTCACCGGGGAGCTGTTTTTT. Protein sequence: CASCTGTGFTGELFF.

The V gene is TRBV10-3, the J gene TRBJ2-1; D is unresolved. V lost 0 bases and J 5 bases, leaving 5 bases between the germline ends. The CDR3 spans 13 residues. Germline V CDR1 and CDR2: ENHRY, SYGVKD. CDR3 nucleotide sequence: TGTGCCATCAGTGAGTCCCCTAACAATGAGCAGTTCTTC. It translates to CAISESPNNEQFF.